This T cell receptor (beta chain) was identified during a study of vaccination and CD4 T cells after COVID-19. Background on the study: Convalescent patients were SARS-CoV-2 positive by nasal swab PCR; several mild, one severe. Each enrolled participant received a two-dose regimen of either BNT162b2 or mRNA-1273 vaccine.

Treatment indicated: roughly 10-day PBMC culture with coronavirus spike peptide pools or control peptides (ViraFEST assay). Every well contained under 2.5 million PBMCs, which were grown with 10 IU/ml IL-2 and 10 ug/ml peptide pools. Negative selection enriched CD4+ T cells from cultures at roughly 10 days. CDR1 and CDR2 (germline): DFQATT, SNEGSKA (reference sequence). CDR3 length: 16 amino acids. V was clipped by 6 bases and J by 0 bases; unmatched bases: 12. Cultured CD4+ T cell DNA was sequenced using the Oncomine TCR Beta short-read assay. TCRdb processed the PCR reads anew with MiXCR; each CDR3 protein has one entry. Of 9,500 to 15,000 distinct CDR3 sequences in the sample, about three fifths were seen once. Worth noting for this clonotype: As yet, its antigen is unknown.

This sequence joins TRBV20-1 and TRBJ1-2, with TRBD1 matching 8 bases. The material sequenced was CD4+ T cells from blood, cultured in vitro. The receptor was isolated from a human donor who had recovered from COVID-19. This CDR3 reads CSAIGQGIVANYGYTF. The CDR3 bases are TGCAGTGCCATAGGACAGGGAATAGTAGCTAACTATGGCTACACCTTC.